The rows below give T cell receptor beta chains drawn from one sample of a study of T-cell reconstitution after alpha-beta-depleted transplantation in children. TCRdb reprocessed the PCR reads with MiXCR, giving one entry per CDR3 protein. Here the sample spans 600,000 to 700,000 distinct CDR3 sequences, roughly 15% being singletons. The source material was PBMCs from the stem cell graft donor, sampled from the stem cell graft. These receptors originate from a human donor who donated a stem cell graft to a child with acute myeloid leukemia. Both conserved end residues are part of each CDR3. A D gene is named only where the DNA matches it firmly. The size entry is marked missing in some rows and otherwise reads once, few, many or a size class.

v_gene	abundance	d_gene	j_gene	CDR3aa	CDR3nt
TRBV20-1	many	NA	TRBJ2-5	CSASRDINQETQYF	TGCAGTGCTAGCCGGGATATAAACCAAGAGACCCAGTACTTC
TRBV6-1	few	NA	TRBJ1-2	CASFGRTNYGYTF	TGTGCCAGCTTTGGACGGACTAACTATGGCTACACCTTC
TRBV7-8	few	NA	TRBJ1-1	CASSLAGTPFMDTEAFF	TGTGCCAGCAGCTTAGCGGGGACACCCTTTATGGACACTGAAGCTTTCTTT
TRBV20-1	few	NA	TRBJ2-2	CSARDFSRVAGELFF	TGCAGTGCTAGAGATTTCAGCAGGGTTGCCGGGGAGCTGTTTTTT
TRBV6-1	NA	NA	TRBJ1-2	CASTENQDYGYTF	TGTGCCAGCACGGAGAATCAAGACTATGGCTACACCTTC
TRBV3-1	NA	TRBD1	TRBJ1-1	CASSHAGGTEAFF	TGTGCCAGCAGCCACGCAGGGGGCACTGAAGCTTTCTTT
TRBV11-3	few	TRBD1	TRBJ2-1	CASRPRQGGNEQFF	TGTGCCAGCCGCCCCAGACAGGGTGGGAATGAGCAGTTCTTC
TRBV7-2	NA	TRBD2	TRBJ2-1	CASSIRLAGTYNEQFF	TGTGCCAGCAGCATACGCCTAGCGGGAACCTACAATGAGCAGTTCTTC
TRBV10-3	many	TRBD1	TRBJ2-1	CAISDITGTGAYNEQFF	TGTGCCATCAGTGATATCACTGGGACAGGGGCTTACAATGAGCAGTTCTTC
TRBV12-3/TRBV12-4	NA	TRBD2	TRBJ2-1	CASMLGSGGAGEQFF	TGTGCCAGCATGTTAGGTAGCGGGGGGGCCGGTGAGCAGTTCTTC
TRBV7-9	NA	NA	TRBJ2-7	CASSGVGEQYF	TGTGCCAGCAGTGGGGTCGGCGAGCAGTACTTC
TRBV4-1	few	NA	TRBJ1-1	CASTLAPANTEAFF	TGCGCCAGCACCCTAGCTCCAGCGAACACTGAAGCTTTCTTT
TRBV30	NA	NA	TRBJ2-7	CAWREDRNYEQYF	TGTGCCTGGCGTGAGGACAGAAACTACGAGCAGTACTTC
TRBV12-3/TRBV12-4	few	NA	TRBJ2-3	CASSRGGSDTQYF	TGTGCCAGCAGCAGGGGTGGCTCAGATACGCAGTATTTT
TRBV20-1	many	NA	TRBJ2-1	CSAGWTAYNEQFF	TGCAGTGCCGGGTGGACCGCCTACAATGAGCAGTTCTTC
TRBV7-9	NA	TRBD1	TRBJ1-6	CASSPGQGAQNSPLHF	TGTGCCAGCAGCCCCGGACAGGGGGCGCAGAATTCACCCCTCCACTTT